This TCR beta chain derives from a study of T-cell reconstitution after alpha-beta-depleted transplantation in children. It was with unique molecular identifiers that the TCRbeta library was prepared. TCRdb used MiXCR to reprocess the PCR reads, holding one entry per CDR3 protein. The sample yields 300,000 to 400,000 distinct CDR3 sequences, 16% seen once. General study findings and limits: Some patients' high day-60 TCRbeta diversity was attributed to recipient cells surviving conditioning. Newly produced T cells mostly accounted for T-cell counts and diversity one year post-transplant. Several hundred rapidly expanded clones from non-depleted graft cells reportedly supplied alpha-beta T cells about two months post-transplant.

The CDR3 is 13 residues long. V was pared by 2 bases and J by 7 bases, with 10 bases between. The germline V gene encodes CDR1 KGHSH and CDR2 LQKENI. The table lists this clonotype with many counts. What it binds is not known. The chain joins TRBV18 to TRBJ2-3; D unresolved. The sequenced sample was PBMCs, mostly from graft donor cells, obtained 360 days after TCRalphabeta/CD19-depleted stem cell transplant. The source is a male patient aged 2 to 10 who had a stem cell transplant for acute lymphoblastic leukemia, so the T cells may come from the graft donor. CDR3 in amino acids: CASSPGVSNTQYF. In nucleotides, the CDR3 is TGTGCCAGCTCACCAGGGGTTTCGAATACGCAGTATTTT.